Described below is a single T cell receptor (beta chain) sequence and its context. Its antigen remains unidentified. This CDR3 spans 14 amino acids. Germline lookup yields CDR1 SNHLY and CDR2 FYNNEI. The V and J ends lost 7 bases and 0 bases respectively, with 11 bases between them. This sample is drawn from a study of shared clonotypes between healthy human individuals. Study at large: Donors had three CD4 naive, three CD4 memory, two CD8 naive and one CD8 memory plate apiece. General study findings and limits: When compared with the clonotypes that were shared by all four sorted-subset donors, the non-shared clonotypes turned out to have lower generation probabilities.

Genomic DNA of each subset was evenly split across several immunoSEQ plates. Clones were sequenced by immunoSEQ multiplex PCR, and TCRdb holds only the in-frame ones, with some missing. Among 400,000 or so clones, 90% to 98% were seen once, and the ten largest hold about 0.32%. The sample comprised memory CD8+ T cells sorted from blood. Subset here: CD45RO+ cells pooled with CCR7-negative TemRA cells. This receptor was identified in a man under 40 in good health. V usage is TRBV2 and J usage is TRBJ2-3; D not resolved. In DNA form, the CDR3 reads TGTGCCAGCAAGGACCGGTATAGCACAGATACGCAGTATTTT. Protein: CASKDRYSTDTQYF.